This T cell receptor beta chain was captured by sequencing in a study of cytomegalovirus exposure and HLA in healthy donors. Overall study: The same platform was used for the 120 validation repertoires and the roughly 730 first-cohort repertoires, a later analysis reported.

Worth noting for this clone: The antigen remains unidentified.

The method was immunoSEQ multiplex PCR; TCRdb's version includes in-frame clones alone and lacks a portion of them. The sample gives some 100,000 clones, about 87% of which show up once; 1.5% to 2% is in the top ten. V lost 3 bases to trimming and J lost 0 bases; unmatched junction nucleotides: 7. Germline CDR1 is LNHDA and CDR2 is SQIVND (reference sequence). This CDR3 has 16 amino acids. Findings and limits, study-wide: The study flagged 150 to 200 TCR beta chains as cytomegalovirus-associated. One later analysis, an examination of the 90 to 150 validation repertoires, found that first-cohort TCR clusters tended to co-occur in them. In vitro work confirmed that a few CMV-associated chains recognize CMV antigens.

This clonotype was sampled from a man aged 18-30 years in good health and CMV-seronegative. Input material: PBMCs. V gene TRBV19 combines with J gene TRBJ1-2, with TRBD1 matching over 7 bases. Here the CDR3 DNA reads TGTGCCAGTAGTATGGGACAGCTCAGTTCTAACTATGGCTACACCTTC. It specifies CASSMGQLSSNYGYTF.